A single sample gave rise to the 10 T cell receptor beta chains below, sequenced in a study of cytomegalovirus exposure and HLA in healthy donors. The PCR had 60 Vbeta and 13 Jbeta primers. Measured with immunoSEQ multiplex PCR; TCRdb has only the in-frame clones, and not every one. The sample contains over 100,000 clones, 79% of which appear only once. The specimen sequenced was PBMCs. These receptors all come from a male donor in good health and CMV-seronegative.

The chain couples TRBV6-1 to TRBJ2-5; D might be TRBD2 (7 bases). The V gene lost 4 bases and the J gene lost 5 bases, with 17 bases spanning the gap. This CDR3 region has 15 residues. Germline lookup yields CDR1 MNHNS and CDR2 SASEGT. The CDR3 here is CASSVPRTRGETQYF. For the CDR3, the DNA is TGTGCCAGCAGTGTACCCCGGACTAGGGGGGAGACCCAGTACTTC.

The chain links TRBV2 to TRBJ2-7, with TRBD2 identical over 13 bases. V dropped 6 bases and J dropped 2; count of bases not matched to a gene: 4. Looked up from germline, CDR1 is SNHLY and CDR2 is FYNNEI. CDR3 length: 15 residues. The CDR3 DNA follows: TGTGCCAGCAGGGGACTAGCGGGGACCCCCTACGAGCAGTACTTC. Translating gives CASRGLAGTPYEQYF.

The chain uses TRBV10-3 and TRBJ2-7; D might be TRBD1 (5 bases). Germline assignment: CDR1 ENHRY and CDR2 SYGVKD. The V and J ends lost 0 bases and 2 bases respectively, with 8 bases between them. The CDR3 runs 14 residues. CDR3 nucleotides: TGTGCCATCAGTGAGTCGGCAGGGACCTACGAGCAGTACTTC. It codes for CAISESAGTYEQYF.

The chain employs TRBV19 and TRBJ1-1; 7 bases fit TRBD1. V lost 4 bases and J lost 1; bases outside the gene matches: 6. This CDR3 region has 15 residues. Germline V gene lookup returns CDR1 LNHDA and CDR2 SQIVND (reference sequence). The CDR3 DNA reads TGTGCCAGTAGTAAGGGGACAGCTGGGAACACTGAAGCTTTCTTT. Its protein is CASSKGTAGNTEAFF.

CDR3 sequence reads: CSLESGVTDGYTF. DNA of the CDR3: TGCAGCCTCGAGTCCGGGGTGACGGATGGCTACACCTTC. V usage is TRBV29-1 and J usage is TRBJ1-2; no definite D call. The CDR3 has 13 amino acids. Germline V gene sequence: CDR1 SQVTM, CDR2 ANQGSEA. Trimming cost V 8 bases and J 6 bases, with 19 bases left between them.

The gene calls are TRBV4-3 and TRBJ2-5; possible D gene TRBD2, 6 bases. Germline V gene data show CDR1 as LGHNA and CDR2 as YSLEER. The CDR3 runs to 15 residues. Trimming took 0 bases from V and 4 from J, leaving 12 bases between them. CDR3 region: CASSQDPGDGETQYF. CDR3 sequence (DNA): TGCGCCAGCAGCCAAGATCCGGGGGATGGAGAGACCCAGTACTTC.

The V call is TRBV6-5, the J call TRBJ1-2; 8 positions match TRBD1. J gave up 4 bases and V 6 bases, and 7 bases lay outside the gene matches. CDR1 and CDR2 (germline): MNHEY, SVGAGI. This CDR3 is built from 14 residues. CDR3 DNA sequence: TGTGCCAGCAGCCTCGGACAGGGAACCTATGGCTACACCTTC. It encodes CASSLGQGTYGYTF.

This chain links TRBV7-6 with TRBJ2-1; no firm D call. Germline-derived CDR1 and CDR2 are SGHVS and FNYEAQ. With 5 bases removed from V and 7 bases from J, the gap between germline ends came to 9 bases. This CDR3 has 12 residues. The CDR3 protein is CASSRFRNEQFF. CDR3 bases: TGTGCCAGCAGCCGTTTTCGGAATGAGCAGTTCTTC.

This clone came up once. The CDR3 nucleotides are TGTGCCTGGAGTGTACAGGCTCCCCTTAGTTTAGGGCAGTACTTC. This codes for CAWSVQAPLSLGQYF. The chain combines TRBV30 with TRBJ2-7, with D maybe TRBD1 (5 bases). The germline gives CDR1 GTSNPN, CDR2 SVGIG (reference sequence). Deletions cut 0 bases from V and 9 bases from J, with 21 bases between. This CDR3 is 15 amino acids long.

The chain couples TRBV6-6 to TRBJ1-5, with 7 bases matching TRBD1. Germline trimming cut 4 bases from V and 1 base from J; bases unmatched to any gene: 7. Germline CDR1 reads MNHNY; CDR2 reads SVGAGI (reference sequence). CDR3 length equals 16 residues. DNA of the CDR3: TGTGCCAGCAGTTTGCTAGGGGGCGTCAGCAATCAGCCCCAGCATTTT. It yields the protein CASSLLGGVSNQPQHF.